A selection of T cell receptor beta chains follows, all from one sample in a study of cytomegalovirus exposure and HLA in healthy donors. Libraries were prepared by immunoSEQ multiplex PCR; TCRdb keeps only in-frame clonotypes and omits some of them. The table records about 120,000 clones, 78% of them present only once. Sequenced material: PBMCs. Every receptor here comes from a man aged 25 to 45 in good health and CMV-seropositive. The CDR3 runs from the conserved cysteine through the conserved F or W. The order of the fields is D gene, V gene, J gene, clone size, CDR3 DNA, CDR3 protein. A D gene is named only where the DNA matches it firmly. Some rows have no size entry. The others give once, few or many, or a class for an expanded clone.

D gene: TRBD1; V gene: TRBV5-1; J gene: TRBJ2-7; clone size: few; CDR3 DNA: TGCGCCGGCAGCTTGGACGGGACAGGACACTACGAGCAGTACTTC; CDR3 protein: CAGSLDGTGHYEQYF
D gene: TRBD1; V gene: TRBV15; J gene: TRBJ2-7; clone size: -; CDR3 DNA: TGTGCCACCAGCAGAGGCCGGACAGGCTACGAGCAGTACTTC; CDR3 protein: CATSRGRTGYEQYF
D gene: TRBD1; V gene: TRBV10-3; J gene: TRBJ2-7; clone size: -; CDR3 DNA: TGTGCCATCAGTACAGGGGGAGAGGACTACGAGCAGTACTTC; CDR3 protein: CAISTGGEDYEQYF
D gene: -; V gene: TRBV27; J gene: TRBJ1-1; clone size: few; CDR3 DNA: TGTGCCAGCAGTCCGACAGTTCGCTACATGAACACTGAAGCTTTCTTT; CDR3 protein: CASSPTVRYMNTEAFF
D gene: TRBD1; V gene: TRBV4-1; J gene: TRBJ1-5; clone size: -; CDR3 DNA: TGCGCCAGCAGCCAAGAGTGGGGACAGGGATATCAGCCCCAGCATTTT; CDR3 protein: CASSQEWGQGYQPQHF
D gene: TRBD2; V gene: TRBV11-2; J gene: TRBJ2-3; clone size: -; CDR3 DNA: TGTGCCAGCAGCTCTGGAGCTAGCGGGATGGCAGATACGCAGTATTTT; CDR3 protein: CASSSGASGMADTQYF
D gene: TRBD1; V gene: TRBV9; J gene: TRBJ2-7; clone size: -; CDR3 DNA: TGTGCCAGCAGCGGAGGGGGCGGCGCCCTCCCCCCCTACGAGCAGTACTTC; CDR3 protein: CASSGGGGALPPYEQYF
D gene: TRBD1; V gene: TRBV11-3; J gene: TRBJ2-3; clone size: -; CDR3 DNA: TGTGCCAGCAGCTTAGGGGGACAGGGGGCAGATACGCAGTATTTT; CDR3 protein: CASSLGGQGADTQYF
D gene: -; V gene: TRBV7-8; J gene: TRBJ2-6; clone size: -; CDR3 DNA: TGTGCCAGCAGCCTGGGGGGATCTGGGGCCAACGTCCTGACTTTC; CDR3 protein: CASSLGGSGANVLTF
D gene: TRBD2; V gene: TRBV27; J gene: TRBJ2-7; clone size: few; CDR3 DNA: TGTGCCAGCGTTATAGGGACTACCAACTACGAGCAGTACTTC; CDR3 protein: CASVIGTTNYEQYF
D gene: -; V gene: TRBV7-2; J gene: TRBJ2-5; clone size: -; CDR3 DNA: TGTGCCAGCAGCTTAAAAACCTTTACTCAAGAGACCCAGTACTTC; CDR3 protein: CASSLKTFTQETQYF
D gene: -; V gene: TRBV4-3; J gene: TRBJ2-5; clone size: once; CDR3 DNA: TGCGCCAGCAGCCAAGATCGAGCGAAGGGGGAGACCCAGTACTTC; CDR3 protein: CASSQDRAKGETQYF
D gene: TRBD1; V gene: TRBV11-1; J gene: TRBJ1-2; clone size: -; CDR3 DNA: TGTGCCAGCAGCCCACCTACAGGGGTCGGCTACACCTTC; CDR3 protein: CASSPPTGVGYTF
D gene: -; V gene: TRBV7-2; J gene: TRBJ1-5; clone size: -; CDR3 DNA: TGTGCCAGCAGCTTAGGAGGTTATAGCAATCAGCCCCAGCATTTT; CDR3 protein: CASSLGGYSNQPQHF
D gene: TRBD1; V gene: TRBV18; J gene: TRBJ2-5; clone size: -; CDR3 DNA: TGTGCCAGCTCACCCCCGGGACAGCAAGAGACCCAGTACTTC; CDR3 protein: CASSPPGQQETQYF
D gene: TRBD2; V gene: TRBV7-2; J gene: TRBJ2-1; clone size: once; CDR3 DNA: TGTGCCAGCAGCCCCCTCCCTCCGGGACTAGCCTTGGATGAGCAGTTCTTC; CDR3 protein: CASSPLPPGLALDEQFF
D gene: -; V gene: TRBV9; J gene: TRBJ2-7; clone size: -; CDR3 DNA: TGTGCCAGCAGCGTTGGAGGGAAGTCTTACGAGCAGTACTTC; CDR3 protein: CASSVGGKSYEQYF
D gene: TRBD1; V gene: TRBV4-3; J gene: TRBJ2-1; clone size: -; CDR3 DNA: TGCGCCAGCAGCCAAGATCTAGGCCACAGGGGTTACAATGAGCAGTTCTTC; CDR3 protein: CASSQDLGHRGYNEQFF
D gene: -; V gene: TRBV5-4; J gene: TRBJ2-1; clone size: once; CDR3 DNA: TGTGCCAGCAGCTTAGCCCTTGACAATGAGCAGTTCTTC; CDR3 protein: CASSLALDNEQFF
D gene: TRBD2; V gene: TRBV13; J gene: TRBJ2-7; clone size: -; CDR3 DNA: TGTGCCAGCAGCCACGGACTAGCGGGAGTCCTTCGCGAGCAGTACTTC; CDR3 protein: CASSHGLAGVLREQYF
D gene: -; V gene: TRBV7-9; J gene: TRBJ2-7; clone size: -; CDR3 DNA: TGTGCCAGCAGCCCGGAGGGGTTCTACGAGCAGTACTTC; CDR3 protein: CASSPEGFYEQYF
D gene: -; V gene: TRBV28; J gene: TRBJ1-5; clone size: -; CDR3 DNA: TGTGCCAGCAGTTTAAAGACAGGCTGGCGGCCCCAGCATTTT; CDR3 protein: CASSLKTGWRPQHF
D gene: -; V gene: TRBV5-6; J gene: TRBJ2-2; clone size: -; CDR3 DNA: TGTGCCAGCAGCTTGGCGGGATTCGGGGAGCTGTTTTTT; CDR3 protein: CASSLAGFGELFF
D gene: TRBD2; V gene: TRBV7-2; J gene: TRBJ2-1; clone size: few; CDR3 DNA: TGTGCCAGCAGCCCCGGGGGGGGGTTTACTAGCGGGAGGATGAATGAGCAGTTCTTC; CDR3 protein: CASSPGGGFTSGRMNEQFF
D gene: -; V gene: TRBV19; J gene: TRBJ2-3; clone size: -; CDR3 DNA: TGTGCCAGTAGTATCACGGCGGAGTACACAGATACGCAGTATTTT; CDR3 protein: CASSITAEYTDTQYF
D gene: -; V gene: TRBV10-3; J gene: TRBJ2-5; clone size: -; CDR3 DNA: TGTGCCATCAGTGAGGGCAGGGAAATCGAGACCCAGTACTTC; CDR3 protein: CAISEGREIETQYF
D gene: -; V gene: TRBV6-1; J gene: TRBJ1-2; clone size: few; CDR3 DNA: TGTGCCAGCAGTGAAGGGGGAGTCAACTATGGCTACACCTTC; CDR3 protein: CASSEGGVNYGYTF
D gene: TRBD2; V gene: TRBV29-1; J gene: TRBJ2-3; clone size: -; CDR3 DNA: TGCAGCGTTGAAGACGCAGGACTAGCGGGCACAGATACGCAGTATTTT; CDR3 protein: CSVEDAGLAGTDTQYF
D gene: -; V gene: TRBV27; J gene: TRBJ2-2; clone size: -; CDR3 DNA: TGTGCCAGCAGTTCCCGCGGAGCGGAGCGCGCCACCGGGGAGCTGTTTTTT; CDR3 protein: CASSSRGAERATGELFF
D gene: -; V gene: TRBV29-1; J gene: TRBJ2-7; clone size: few; CDR3 DNA: TGCAGCGTTGAAGATCAACAGACAGAAGCCTACGAGCAGTACTTC; CDR3 protein: CSVEDQQTEAYEQYF
D gene: -; V gene: TRBV27; J gene: TRBJ1-2; clone size: -; CDR3 DNA: TGTGCCAGCAGGCAACTTGGAGCTAACTATGGCTACACCTTC; CDR3 protein: CASRQLGANYGYTF
D gene: -; V gene: TRBV11-2; J gene: TRBJ1-4; clone size: -; CDR3 DNA: TGTGCCAGCAGCCCCGGGACTCTTGAAAAACTGTTTTTT; CDR3 protein: CASSPGTLEKLFF
D gene: TRBD2; V gene: TRBV10-2; J gene: TRBJ2-7; clone size: -; CDR3 DNA: TGCGCCAGCAGTGGTAAAAAGGGACTAGCGGGCTACGAGCAGTACTTC; CDR3 protein: CASSGKKGLAGYEQYF
D gene: TRBD2; V gene: TRBV4-2; J gene: TRBJ2-7; clone size: -; CDR3 DNA: TGTGCCAGCAGCCTAGGGACTAGCGGGAGGTCAACCCCCTACGAGCAGTACTTC; CDR3 protein: CASSLGTSGRSTPYEQYF
D gene: TRBD1; V gene: TRBV19; J gene: TRBJ2-7; clone size: -; CDR3 DNA: TGTGCCAGTAGTGTCGGACAGGGCATCTCCTACGAGCAGTACTTC; CDR3 protein: CASSVGQGISYEQYF
D gene: -; V gene: TRBV7-2; J gene: TRBJ1-3; clone size: -; CDR3 DNA: TGTGCCAGCACCCTCCAGGGTTTTAATGGAAACACCATATATTTT; CDR3 protein: CASTLQGFNGNTIYF
D gene: -; V gene: TRBV19; J gene: TRBJ2-7; clone size: -; CDR3 DNA: TGTGCCAGTAGTATCCGCGGGGCCGGCTACGAGCAGTACTTC; CDR3 protein: CASSIRGAGYEQYF
D gene: TRBD2; V gene: TRBV4-3; J gene: TRBJ2-1; clone size: -; CDR3 DNA: TGCGCCAGCGGAATGGTAGCGGGAGGGCTGAAGAAGGAGCAGTTCTTC; CDR3 protein: CASGMVAGGLKKEQFF
D gene: TRBD2; V gene: TRBV4-3; J gene: TRBJ2-7; clone size: -; CDR3 DNA: TGCGCCAGCAGCCAAGATCCTAGCGGGACAGTGCAGTACTTC; CDR3 protein: CASSQDPSGTVQYF
D gene: -; V gene: TRBV2; J gene: TRBJ2-7; clone size: once; CDR3 DNA: TGTGCCAGCAGTGACAGGTTCCTCTACGAGCAGTACTTC; CDR3 protein: CASSDRFLYEQYF
D gene: TRBD1; V gene: TRBV5-4; J gene: TRBJ2-2; clone size: -; CDR3 DNA: TGTGCCAGCAGCTTGGGGGGTACAGGGGGCAGGAACACCGGGGAGCTGTTTTTT; CDR3 protein: CASSLGGTGGRNTGELFF
D gene: -; V gene: TRBV4-3; J gene: TRBJ2-1; clone size: -; CDR3 DNA: TGCGCCAGCAGCCAAGATCGGAGAAGCATCGGTGAGCAGTTCTTC; CDR3 protein: CASSQDRRSIGEQFF
D gene: TRBD2; V gene: TRBV2; J gene: TRBJ2-5; clone size: -; CDR3 DNA: TGTGCCAGCAGGGGACTAGCGGGAGGTACAGAGACCCAGTACTTC; CDR3 protein: CASRGLAGGTETQYF
D gene: -; V gene: TRBV5-1; J gene: TRBJ2-7; clone size: once; CDR3 DNA: TGCGCCAGCAGCTTGGTGGTAGACTCCGGCGAGCAGTACTTC; CDR3 protein: CASSLVVDSGEQYF
D gene: TRBD1; V gene: TRBV29-1; J gene: TRBJ1-2; clone size: -; CDR3 DNA: TGCAGCGTTGGAAACAGGGGGCTTAACTATGGCTACACCTTC; CDR3 protein: CSVGNRGLNYGYTF
D gene: TRBD2; V gene: TRBV19; J gene: TRBJ2-1; clone size: -; CDR3 DNA: TGTGCCGTTAAGTCCAGCGGGAGGGCCCGCCAGGAGCAGTTCTTC; CDR3 protein: CAVKSSGRARQEQFF
D gene: -; V gene: TRBV29-1; J gene: TRBJ2-3; clone size: few; CDR3 DNA: TGCAGCGTTGAGGTGGGAGCCACAGATACGCAGTATTTT; CDR3 protein: CSVEVGATDTQYF
D gene: -; V gene: TRBV11-2; J gene: TRBJ2-1; clone size: -; CDR3 DNA: TGTGCCAGCAGCTTTCTCCGGACTGCGATCGCCTACAATGAGCAGTTCTTC; CDR3 protein: CASSFLRTAIAYNEQFF
D gene: TRBD2; V gene: TRBV6-6; J gene: TRBJ2-1; clone size: -; CDR3 DNA: TGTGCCAGCGAATTCTTCGGGACTAGCTATGAGCAGTTCTTC; CDR3 protein: CASEFFGTSYEQFF
D gene: TRBD1; V gene: TRBV6-5; J gene: TRBJ1-1; clone size: -; CDR3 DNA: TGTGCCAGCAGTGAGACAGGGCAGGATGAAGCTTTCTTT; CDR3 protein: CASSETGQDEAFF
D gene: TRBD1; V gene: TRBV18; J gene: TRBJ2-7; clone size: few; CDR3 DNA: TGTGCCAGCTCACCATCCGGGACAGGGAAAGGGCAGTACTTC; CDR3 protein: CASSPSGTGKGQYF
D gene: TRBD2; V gene: TRBV4-3; J gene: TRBJ2-2; clone size: -; CDR3 DNA: TGCGCCAGCAGCCAAGATTATCTTGGAGCGGGAGTGACCGGGGAGCTGTTTTTT; CDR3 protein: CASSQDYLGAGVTGELFF
D gene: TRBD2; V gene: TRBV18; J gene: TRBJ2-7; clone size: -; CDR3 DNA: TGTGCCAGCTCACCGCGGACGGGGGGAGTTCTTCCCTACGAGCAGTACTTC; CDR3 protein: CASSPRTGGVLPYEQYF
D gene: TRBD2; V gene: TRBV7-2; J gene: TRBJ2-1; clone size: -; CDR3 DNA: TGTGCCAGCAGCTTAACTAGCGGTTACAATGAGCAGTTCTTC; CDR3 protein: CASSLTSGYNEQFF